Shown below are 7 T cell receptor beta chains from a single sample sequenced in a study of T cells in Graves' hyperthyroidism and ophthalmopathy. Researchers took RNA transcripts and amplified the TCR beta CDR3 regions from them. The HTBI set primed first-round TCR CDR3 RT-PCR. TCRdb re-derived calls from the multiplex PCR reads in MiXCR, one entry per CDR3 protein. The sample holds roughly 420,000 distinct CDR3 sequences; more than 15% are singletons and the top ten take roughly 8%. The specimen was blood. These receptors all stem from a woman aged 18-35 years with Graves' hyperthyroidism.

This chain connects TRBV18 to TRBJ1-1; 12 positions agree with TRBD1. Trimming at V came to 3 bases and at J to 4 bases, leaving 9 bases not matched to a gene. This CDR3 comprises 17 residues. The germline V gene encodes CDR1 KGHSH and CDR2 LQKENI. The CDR3 DNA follows: TGTGCCAGCTCACCCGGGACAGGGGGCGCTTTGGGCACTGAAGCTTTCTTT. Translated: CASSPGTGGALGTEAFF.

This chain joins TRBV9 and TRBJ2-1; TRBD1 might be the D (6 bases). This CDR3 is 13 amino acids long. Per the germline V gene, CDR1 is SGDLS and CDR2 is YYNGEE. V was trimmed by 0 bases and J by 8 bases, leaving 9 bases between them. The CDR3 bases are TGTGCCAGCAGCGTAGGACAGGTCGATGAGCAGTTCTTC. It translates to CASSVGQVDEQFF. The full variable domain, its missing parts supplied by reference TRBV9 and TRBJ2-1, is DSGVTQTPKHLITATGQRVTLRCSPRSGDLSVYWYQQSLDQGLQFLIQYYNGEERAKGNILERFSAQQFPDLHSELNLSSLELGDSALYFCASSVGQVDEQFFGPGTRLTVL.

There are many counts of this clonotype. The gene calls are TRBV2 and TRBJ2-4; 7 nucleotides match TRBD1. The CDR3 consists of 14 residues. Germline V gives CDR1 SNHLY, CDR2 FYNNEI. V lost 2 bases to trimming and J lost 12 bases; unmatched junction nucleotides: 10. The chain's CDR3 is CASSERGRVTHQYF. CDR3 DNA sequence: TGTGCCAGCAGTGAAAGGGGGCGGGTTACCCATCAGTACTTC.

In its sample, this clonotype was seen many times. The chain carries TRBV6-2 or TRBV6-3 and TRBJ2-5; 7 nucleotides agree with TRBD2. Germline V gene lookup returns CDR1 MNHEY and CDR2 SVGEGT. V dropped 0 bases and J dropped 4; count of bases not matched to a gene: 2. The CDR3 extends over 14 amino acids. CDR3 in amino acids: CASSYSERGETQYF. The CDR3 DNA is TGTGCCAGCAGTTACTCGGAGCGGGGAGAGACCCAGTACTTC.

A single count supports this clonotype. V and J are TRBV18 and TRBJ1-5; D perhaps matches TRBD1 (5 bases). CDR1 and CDR2 from the germline V gene are KGHSH and LQKENI. Trimming stripped 3 bases from V and 4 bases from J, with 13 bases between. The CDR3 totals 15 residues. CDR3 region: CASSPPGGNNQPQHF. The CDR3 DNA sequence: TGTGCCAGCTCACCTCCCGGGGGGAATAATCAGCCCCAGCATTTT.

This clonotype appeared many times. The gene calls are TRBV2 and TRBJ1-3; D is possibly TRBD1 (6 bases). The V end was cut by 0 bases, the J end by 2 bases, with 11 bases between. This CDR3 has 16 residues. Germline V lookup: CDR1 SNHLY, CDR2 FYNNEI. CDR3 region: CASSEAGTPPGNTIYF. The DNA of the CDR3 is TGTGCCAGCAGTGAAGCGGGGACACCACCTGGAAACACCATATATTTT. Based on the CDR3 plus reference TRBV2 and TRBJ1-3, the full variable domain is EPEVTQTPSHQVTQMGQEVILRCVPISNHLYFYWYRQILGQKVEFLVSFYNNEISEKSEIFDDQFSVERPDGSNFTLKIRSTKLEDSAMYFCASSEAGTPPGNTIYFGEGSWLTVV.

With respect to this clonotype: The junction departs from germline at one end; a sequencing error may be responsible. The chain employs TRBV28 and TRBJ1-5; tentative D call: TRBD1 (6 bases). CDR1 and CDR2 (germline): MDHEN, SYDVKM. There are 23 residues in the CDR3. CDR3 region: CASSLVGWAGEDAHPRGNRPQHF. The DNA of the CDR3 is TGTGCCAGCAGTTTAGTAGGGTGGGCAGGGGAGGACGCGCACCCTCGAGGCAATCGGCCCCAGCATTTT. The full variable domain, rest sourced from reference TRBV28 and TRBJ1-5, is DVKVTQSSRYLVKRTGEKVFLECVQDMDHENMFWYRQDPGLGLRLIYFSYDVKMKEKGDIPEGYSVSREKKERFSLILESASTNQTSMYLCASSLVGWAGEDAHPRGNRPQHFGDGTRLSIL.